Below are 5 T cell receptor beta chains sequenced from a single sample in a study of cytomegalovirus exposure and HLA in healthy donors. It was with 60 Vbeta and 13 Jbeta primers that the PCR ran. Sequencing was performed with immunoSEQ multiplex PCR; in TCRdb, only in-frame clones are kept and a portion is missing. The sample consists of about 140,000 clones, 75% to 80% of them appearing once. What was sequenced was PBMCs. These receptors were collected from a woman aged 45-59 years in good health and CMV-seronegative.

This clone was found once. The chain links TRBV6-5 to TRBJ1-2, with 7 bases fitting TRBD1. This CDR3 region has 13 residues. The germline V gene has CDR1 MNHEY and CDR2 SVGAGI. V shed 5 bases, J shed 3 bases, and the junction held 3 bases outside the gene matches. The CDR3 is CASSRGTDYGYTF. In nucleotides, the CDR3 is TGTGCCAGCAGTAGAGGGACAGACTATGGCTACACCTTC.

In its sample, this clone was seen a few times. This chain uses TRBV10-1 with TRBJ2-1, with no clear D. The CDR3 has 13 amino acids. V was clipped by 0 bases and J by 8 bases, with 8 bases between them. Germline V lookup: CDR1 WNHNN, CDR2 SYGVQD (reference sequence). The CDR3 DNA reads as TGCGCCAGCAGTGAGTCGACCAGGTATGAGCAGTTCTTC. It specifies CASSESTRYEQFF.

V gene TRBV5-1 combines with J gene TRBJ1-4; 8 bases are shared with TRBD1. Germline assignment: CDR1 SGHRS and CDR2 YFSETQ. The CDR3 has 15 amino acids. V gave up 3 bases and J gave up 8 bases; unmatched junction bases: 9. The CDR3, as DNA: TGCGCCAGCAGCTCCCAGGGGGCGCGAGACGAAAAACTGTTTTTT. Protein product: CASSSQGARDEKLFF.

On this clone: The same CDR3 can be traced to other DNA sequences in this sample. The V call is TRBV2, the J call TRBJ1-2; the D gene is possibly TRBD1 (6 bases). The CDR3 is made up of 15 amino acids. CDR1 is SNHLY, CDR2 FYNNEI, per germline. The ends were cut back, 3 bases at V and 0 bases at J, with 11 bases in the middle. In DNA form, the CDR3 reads TGTGCCAGCAGTGAGGCCACAGGGCCTAACTATGGCTACACCTTC. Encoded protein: CASSEATGPNYGYTF.

The CDR3: CASSLRGNTIYF. DNA for the CDR3: TGTGCCAGCAGCTTGAGGGGGAACACCATATATTTT. The rearrangement uses TRBV5-4 and TRBJ1-3; a possible D gene is TRBD1 (6 bases). Trimming took off 1 base at V and 7 bases at J, with 6 bases between the two ends. Germline-derived CDR1 and CDR2 are SGHNT and YYREEE (reference sequence). The CDR3 totals 12 residues.